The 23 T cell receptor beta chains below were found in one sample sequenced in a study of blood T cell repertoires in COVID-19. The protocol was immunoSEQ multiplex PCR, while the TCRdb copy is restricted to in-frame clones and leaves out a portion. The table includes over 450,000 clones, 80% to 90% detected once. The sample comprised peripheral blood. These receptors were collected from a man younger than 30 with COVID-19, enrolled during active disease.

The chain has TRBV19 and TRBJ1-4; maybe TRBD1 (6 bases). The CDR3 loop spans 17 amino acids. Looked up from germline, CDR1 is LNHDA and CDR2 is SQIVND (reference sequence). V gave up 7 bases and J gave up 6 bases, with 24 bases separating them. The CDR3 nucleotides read TGTGCCAGTACCAAAACAGGGTCTGCGATGAATCATGAAAAACTGTTTTTT. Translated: CASTKTGSAMNHEKLFF.

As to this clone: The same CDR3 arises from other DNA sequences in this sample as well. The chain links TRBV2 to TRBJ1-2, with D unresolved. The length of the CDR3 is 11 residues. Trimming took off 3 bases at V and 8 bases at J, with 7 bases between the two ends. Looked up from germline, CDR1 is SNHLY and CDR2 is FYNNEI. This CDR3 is CASSEGSGYTF. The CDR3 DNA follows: TGTGCCAGCAGTGAGGGTAGCGGCTACACCTTC.

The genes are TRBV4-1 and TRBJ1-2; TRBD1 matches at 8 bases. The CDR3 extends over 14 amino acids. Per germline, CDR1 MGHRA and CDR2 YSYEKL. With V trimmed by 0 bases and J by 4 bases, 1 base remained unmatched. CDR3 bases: TGCGCCAGCAGCCAAGAAGACAGGGGCTATGGCTACACCTTC. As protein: CASSQEDRGYGYTF.

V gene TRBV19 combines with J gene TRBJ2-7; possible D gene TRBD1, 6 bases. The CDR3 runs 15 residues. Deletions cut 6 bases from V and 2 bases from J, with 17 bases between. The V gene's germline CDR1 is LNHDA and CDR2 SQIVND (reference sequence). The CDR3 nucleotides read TGTGCCAGTAGCCCGGGACACCGGACAACCTACGAGCAGTACTTC. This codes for CASSPGHRTTYEQYF.

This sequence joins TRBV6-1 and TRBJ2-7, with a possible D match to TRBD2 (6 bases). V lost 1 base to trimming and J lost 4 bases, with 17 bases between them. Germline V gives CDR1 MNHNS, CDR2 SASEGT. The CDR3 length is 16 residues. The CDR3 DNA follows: TGTGCCAGCAGTGAAGGCTTCGGAGCGGGTCTTTACGAGCAGTACTTC. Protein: CASSEGFGAGLYEQYF.

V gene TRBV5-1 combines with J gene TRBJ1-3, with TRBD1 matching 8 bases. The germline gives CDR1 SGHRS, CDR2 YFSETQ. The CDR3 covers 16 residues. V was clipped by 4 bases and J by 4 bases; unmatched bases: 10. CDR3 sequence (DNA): TGCGCCAGCAGCCATGGGACAGGAGCTTTCGGAAACACCATATATTTT. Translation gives CASSHGTGAFGNTIYF.

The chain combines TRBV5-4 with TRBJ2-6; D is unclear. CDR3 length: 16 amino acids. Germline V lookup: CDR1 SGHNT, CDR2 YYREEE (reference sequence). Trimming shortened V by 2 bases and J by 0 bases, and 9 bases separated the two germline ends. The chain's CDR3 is CASSFAADSGANVLTF. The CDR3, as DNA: TGTGCCAGCAGCTTTGCGGCAGACTCTGGGGCCAACGTCCTGACTTTC.

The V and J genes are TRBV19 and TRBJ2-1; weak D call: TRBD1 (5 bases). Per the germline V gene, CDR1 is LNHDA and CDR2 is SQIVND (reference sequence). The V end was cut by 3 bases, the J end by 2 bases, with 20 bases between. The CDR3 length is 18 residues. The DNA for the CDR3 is TGTGCCAGTAGTATTTGGGAAAGGGGTGGCCTTCCCTACAATGAGCAGTTCTTC. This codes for CASSIWERGGLPYNEQFF.

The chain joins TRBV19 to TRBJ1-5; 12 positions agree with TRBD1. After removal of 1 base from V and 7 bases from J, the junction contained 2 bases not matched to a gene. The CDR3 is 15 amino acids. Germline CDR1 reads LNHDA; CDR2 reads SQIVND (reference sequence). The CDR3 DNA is TGTGCCAGTAGTATAGGGGACAGGGGGCTACAGCCCCAGCATTTT. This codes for CASSIGDRGLQPQHF.

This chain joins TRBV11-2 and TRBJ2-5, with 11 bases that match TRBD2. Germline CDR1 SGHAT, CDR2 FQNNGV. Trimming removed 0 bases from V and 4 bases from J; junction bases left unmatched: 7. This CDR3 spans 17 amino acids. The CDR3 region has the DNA TGTGCCAGCAGCTTAGAGGCTAGCGGGAGGCTGGCAGAGACCCAGTACTTC. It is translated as CASSLEASGRLAETQYF.

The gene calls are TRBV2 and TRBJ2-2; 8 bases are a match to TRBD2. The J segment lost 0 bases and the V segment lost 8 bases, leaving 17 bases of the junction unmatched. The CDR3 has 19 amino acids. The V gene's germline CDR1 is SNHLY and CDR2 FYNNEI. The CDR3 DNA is TGTGCCAGCCGTAAAGCAATGAGCGGGAGTTCCGCGAACACCGGGGAGCTGTTTTTT. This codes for CASRKAMSGSSANTGELFF. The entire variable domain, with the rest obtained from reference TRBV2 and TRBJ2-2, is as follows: EPEVTQTPSHQVTQMGQEVILRCVPISNHLYFYWYRQILGQKVEFLVSFYNNEISEKSEIFDDQFSVERPDGSNFTLKIRSTKLEDSAMYFCASRKAMSGSSANTGELFFGEGSRLTVL.

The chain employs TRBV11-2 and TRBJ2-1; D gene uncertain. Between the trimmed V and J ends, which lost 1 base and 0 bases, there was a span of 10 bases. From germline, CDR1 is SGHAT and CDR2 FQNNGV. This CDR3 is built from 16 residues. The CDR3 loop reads CASSLVPRSSYNEQFF. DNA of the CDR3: TGTGCCAGCAGCTTAGTTCCGCGGAGCTCCTACAATGAGCAGTTCTTC.

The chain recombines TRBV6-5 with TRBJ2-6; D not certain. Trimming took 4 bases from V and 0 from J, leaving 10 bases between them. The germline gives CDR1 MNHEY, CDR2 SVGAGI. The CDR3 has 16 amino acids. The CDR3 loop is CASSSTASSGANVLTF. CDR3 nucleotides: TGTGCCAGCAGTTCCACAGCAAGCTCTGGGGCCAACGTCCTGACTTTC.

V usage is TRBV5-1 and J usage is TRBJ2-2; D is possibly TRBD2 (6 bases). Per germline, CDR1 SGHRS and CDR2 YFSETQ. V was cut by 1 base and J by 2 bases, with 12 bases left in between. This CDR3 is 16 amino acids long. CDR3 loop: CASSLISGVNTGELFF. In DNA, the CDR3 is TGCGCCAGCAGCTTGATTTCGGGAGTAAACACCGGGGAGCTGTTTTTT.

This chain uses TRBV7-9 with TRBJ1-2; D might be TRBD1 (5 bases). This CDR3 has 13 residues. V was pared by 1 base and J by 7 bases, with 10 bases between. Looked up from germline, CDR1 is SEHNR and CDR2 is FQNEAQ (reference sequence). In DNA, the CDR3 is TGTGCCAGCAGCTTAGAAGGCGGGGCTGGCTACACCTTC. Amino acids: CASSLEGGAGYTF.

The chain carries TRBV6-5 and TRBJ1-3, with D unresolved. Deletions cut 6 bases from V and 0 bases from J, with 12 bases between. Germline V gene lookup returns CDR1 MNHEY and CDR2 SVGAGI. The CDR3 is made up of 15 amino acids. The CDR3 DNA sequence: TGTGCCAGCAGCCGCCGGAGTCTCTCTGGAAACACCATATATTTT. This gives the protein CASSRRSLSGNTIYF.

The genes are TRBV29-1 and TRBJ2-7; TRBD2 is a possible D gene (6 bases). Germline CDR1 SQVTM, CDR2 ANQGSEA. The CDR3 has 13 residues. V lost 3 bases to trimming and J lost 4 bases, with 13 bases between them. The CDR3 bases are TGCAGCGTTGAGTTGCCAGGGAGGTACGAGCAGTACTTC. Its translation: CSVELPGRYEQYF.

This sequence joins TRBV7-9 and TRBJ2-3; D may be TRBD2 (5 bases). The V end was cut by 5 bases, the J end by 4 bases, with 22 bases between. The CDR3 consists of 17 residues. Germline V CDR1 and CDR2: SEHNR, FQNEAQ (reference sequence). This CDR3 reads CASSTPEDGVWADTQYF. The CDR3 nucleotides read TGTGCCAGCAGCACACCCGAAGACGGGGTTTGGGCAGATACGCAGTATTTT.

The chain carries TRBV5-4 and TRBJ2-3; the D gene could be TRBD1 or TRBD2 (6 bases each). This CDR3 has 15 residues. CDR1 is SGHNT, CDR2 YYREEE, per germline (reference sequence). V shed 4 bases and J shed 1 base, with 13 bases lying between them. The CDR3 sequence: CASSLGGAGTDTQYF. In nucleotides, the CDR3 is TGTGCCAGCAGCCTGGGGGGCGCAGGCACAGATACGCAGTATTTT.

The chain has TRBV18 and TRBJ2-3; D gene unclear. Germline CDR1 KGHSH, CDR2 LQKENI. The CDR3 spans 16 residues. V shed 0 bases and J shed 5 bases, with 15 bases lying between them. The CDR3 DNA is TGTGCCAGCTCACCACCGTGGGCAGGTGGTGGAGATACGCAGTATTTT. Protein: CASSPPWAGGGDTQYF.

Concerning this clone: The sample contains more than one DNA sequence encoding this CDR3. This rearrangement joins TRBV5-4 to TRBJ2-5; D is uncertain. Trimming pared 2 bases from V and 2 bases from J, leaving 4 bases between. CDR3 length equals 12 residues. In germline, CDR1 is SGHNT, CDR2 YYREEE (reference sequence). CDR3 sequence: CASSFPQETQYF. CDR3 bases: TGTGCCAGCAGCTTTCCACAAGAGACCCAGTACTTC.

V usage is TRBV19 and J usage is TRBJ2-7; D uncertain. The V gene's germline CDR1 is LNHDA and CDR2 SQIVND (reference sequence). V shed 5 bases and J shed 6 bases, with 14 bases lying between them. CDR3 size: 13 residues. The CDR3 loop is CASSLTPDIEQYF. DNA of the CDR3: TGTGCCAGTAGTCTTACTCCAGACATCGAGCAGTACTTC.

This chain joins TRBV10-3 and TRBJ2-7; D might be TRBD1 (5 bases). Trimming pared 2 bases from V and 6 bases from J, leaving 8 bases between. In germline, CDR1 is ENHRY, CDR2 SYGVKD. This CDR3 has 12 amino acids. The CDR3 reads CAISEARGEQYF. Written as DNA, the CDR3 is TGTGCCATCAGTGAGGCTAGGGGCGAGCAGTACTTC.